This TCR beta chain was obtained from a study of PD-1 blockade in mismatch repair-deficient tumors. Sequenced by immunoSEQ multiplex PCR; TCRdb stores in-frame clones only, minus some. The data show 100,000 or so clones, with 82% seen just once and about 6.3% held by the top ten. This clone was counted once. Sequencing was performed on peripheral blood, taken about 33 weeks after starting pembrolizumab. The source is an adult with mismatch repair-deficient cancer.

CDR3 region: CASSLVGTSEREQYF. The CDR3 DNA sequence: TGTGCCAGCAGCTTGGTGGGGACTAGCGAGCGCGAGCAGTACTTC. This chain uses TRBV5-4 with TRBJ2-7; 10 bases align to TRBD2. This CDR3 has 15 residues. Germline trimming cut 0 bases from V and 6 bases from J; bases unmatched to any gene: 6. Germline V lookup: CDR1 SGHNT, CDR2 YYREEE (reference sequence).